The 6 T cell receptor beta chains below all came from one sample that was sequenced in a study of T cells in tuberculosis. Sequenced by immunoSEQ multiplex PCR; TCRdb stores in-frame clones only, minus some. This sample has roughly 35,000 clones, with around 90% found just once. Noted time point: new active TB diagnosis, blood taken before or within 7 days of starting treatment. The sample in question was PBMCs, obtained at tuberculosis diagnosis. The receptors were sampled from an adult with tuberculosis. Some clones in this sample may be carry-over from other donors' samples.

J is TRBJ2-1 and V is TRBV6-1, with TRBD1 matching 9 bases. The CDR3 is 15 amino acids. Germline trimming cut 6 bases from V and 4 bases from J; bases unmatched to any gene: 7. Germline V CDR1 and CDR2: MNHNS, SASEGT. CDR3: CASRWGQGPYNEQFF. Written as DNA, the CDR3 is TGTGCCAGCAGATGGGGACAGGGTCCATACAATGAGCAGTTCTTC.

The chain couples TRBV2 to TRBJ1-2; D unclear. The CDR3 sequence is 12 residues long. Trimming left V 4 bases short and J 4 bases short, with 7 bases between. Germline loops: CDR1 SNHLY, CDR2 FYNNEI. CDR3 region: CASSVNIYGYTF. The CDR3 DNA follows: TGTGCCAGCAGTGTTAATATCTATGGCTACACCTTC.

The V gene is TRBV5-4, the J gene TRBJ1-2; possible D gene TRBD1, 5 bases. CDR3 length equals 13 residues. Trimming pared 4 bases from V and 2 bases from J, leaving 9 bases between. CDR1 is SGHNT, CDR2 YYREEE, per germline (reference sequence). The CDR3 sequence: CASSDDRNYGYTF. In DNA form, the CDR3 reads TGTGCCAGCAGCGATGACAGAAACTATGGCTACACCTTC.

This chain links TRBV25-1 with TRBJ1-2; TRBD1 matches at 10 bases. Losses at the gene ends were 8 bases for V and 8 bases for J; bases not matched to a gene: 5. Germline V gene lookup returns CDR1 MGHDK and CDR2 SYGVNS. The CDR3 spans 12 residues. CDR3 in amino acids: CASGTGDRGYTF. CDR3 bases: TGTGCCAGCGGGACAGGGGACCGAGGCTACACCTTC.

In nucleotides, the CDR3 is TGTGCCAGCTCACCACGGTGGACAGGCGATTTCACTGAAGCTTTCTTT. This translates into CASSPRWTGDFTEAFF. The chain uses TRBV18 and TRBJ1-1, with 7 nucleotides matching TRBD1. The ends lost 1 base at V and 4 bases at J; junction bases unmatched: 9. CDR3 size: 16 residues. From germline, CDR1 is KGHSH and CDR2 LQKENI.

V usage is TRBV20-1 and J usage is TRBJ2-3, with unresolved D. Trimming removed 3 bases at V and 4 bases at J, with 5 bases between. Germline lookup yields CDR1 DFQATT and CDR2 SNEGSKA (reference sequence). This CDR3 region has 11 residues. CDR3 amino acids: CSASSADTQYF. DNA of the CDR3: TGCAGTGCTAGTTCGGCAGATACGCAGTATTTT.